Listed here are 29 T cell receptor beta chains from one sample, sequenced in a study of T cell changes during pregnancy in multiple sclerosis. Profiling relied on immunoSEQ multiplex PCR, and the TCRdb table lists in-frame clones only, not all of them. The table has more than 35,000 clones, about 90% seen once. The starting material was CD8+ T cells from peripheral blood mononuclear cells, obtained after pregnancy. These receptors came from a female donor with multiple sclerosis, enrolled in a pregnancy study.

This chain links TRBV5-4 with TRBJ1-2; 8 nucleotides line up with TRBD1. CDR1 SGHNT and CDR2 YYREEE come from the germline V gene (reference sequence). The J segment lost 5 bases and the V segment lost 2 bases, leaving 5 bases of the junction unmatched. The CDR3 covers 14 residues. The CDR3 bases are TGTGCCAGCAGCTTCCAGGGGGCTGGGTATGGCTACACCTTC. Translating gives CASSFQGAGYGYTF.

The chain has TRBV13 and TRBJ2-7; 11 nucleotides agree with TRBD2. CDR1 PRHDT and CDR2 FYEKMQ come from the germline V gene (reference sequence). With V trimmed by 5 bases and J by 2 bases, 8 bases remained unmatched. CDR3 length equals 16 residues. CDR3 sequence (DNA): TGTGCCAGCAGCCTAACGGGACTAGCGGAACCCTACGAGCAGTACTTC. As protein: CASSLTGLAEPYEQYF.

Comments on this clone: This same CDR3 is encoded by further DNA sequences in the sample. In nucleotides, the CDR3 is TGTGCCAGCACAGGAGGGTGGGATGGCTACACCTTC. Translating it yields CASTGGWDGYTF. The chain recombines TRBV6-1 with TRBJ1-2; D unresolved. The V gene's germline CDR1 is MNHNS and CDR2 SASEGT. The CDR3 loop spans 12 amino acids. Deletions cut 7 bases from V and 6 bases from J, with 12 bases between.

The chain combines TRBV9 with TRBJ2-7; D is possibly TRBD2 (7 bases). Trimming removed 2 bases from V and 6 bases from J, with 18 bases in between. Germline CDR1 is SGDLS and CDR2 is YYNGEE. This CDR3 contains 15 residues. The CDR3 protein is CASSVDVGGAFEQYF. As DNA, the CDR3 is TGTGCCAGCAGCGTGGATGTGGGGGGGGCTTTCGAGCAGTACTTC.

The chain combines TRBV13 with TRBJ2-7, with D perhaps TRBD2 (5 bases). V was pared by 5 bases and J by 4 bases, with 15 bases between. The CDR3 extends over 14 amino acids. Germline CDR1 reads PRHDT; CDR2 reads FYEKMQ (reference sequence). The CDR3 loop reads CASSRRGVGYEQYF. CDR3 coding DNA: TGTGCCAGCAGCCGACGGGGAGTGGGTTACGAGCAGTACTTC. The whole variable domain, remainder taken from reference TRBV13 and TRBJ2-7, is AAGVIQSPRHLIKEKRETATLKCYPIPRHDTVYWYQQGPGQDPQFLISFYEKMQSDKGSIPDRFSAQQFSDYHSELNMSSLELGDSALYFCASSRRGVGYEQYFGPGTRLTVT.

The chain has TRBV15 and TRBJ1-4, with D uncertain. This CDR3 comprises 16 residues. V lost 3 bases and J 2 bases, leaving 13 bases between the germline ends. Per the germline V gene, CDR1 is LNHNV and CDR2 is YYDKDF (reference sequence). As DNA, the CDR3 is TGTGCCACCAGCAGTTTACCAGACACGACTAATGAAAAACTGTTTTTT. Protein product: CATSSLPDTTNEKLFF. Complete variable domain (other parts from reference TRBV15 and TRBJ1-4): DAMVIQNPRYQVTQFGKPVTLSCSQTLNHNVMYWYQQKSSQAPKLLFHYYDKDFNNEADTPDNFQSRRPNTSFCFLDIRSPGLGDTAMYLCATSSLPDTTNEKLFFGSGTQLSVL.

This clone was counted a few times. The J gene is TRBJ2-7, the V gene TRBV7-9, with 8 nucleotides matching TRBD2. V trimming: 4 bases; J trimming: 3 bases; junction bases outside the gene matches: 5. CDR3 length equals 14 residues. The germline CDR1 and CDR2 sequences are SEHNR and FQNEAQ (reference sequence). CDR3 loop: CASSSPGGRYEQYF. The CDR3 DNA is TGTGCCAGCAGCTCACCGGGAGGGCGCTACGAGCAGTACTTC.

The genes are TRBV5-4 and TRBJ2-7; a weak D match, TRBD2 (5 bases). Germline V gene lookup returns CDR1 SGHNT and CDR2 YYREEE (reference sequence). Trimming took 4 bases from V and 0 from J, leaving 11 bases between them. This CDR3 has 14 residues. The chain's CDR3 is CASSRTESSYEQYF. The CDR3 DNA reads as TGTGCCAGCAGCCGGACTGAGAGCTCCTACGAGCAGTACTTC.

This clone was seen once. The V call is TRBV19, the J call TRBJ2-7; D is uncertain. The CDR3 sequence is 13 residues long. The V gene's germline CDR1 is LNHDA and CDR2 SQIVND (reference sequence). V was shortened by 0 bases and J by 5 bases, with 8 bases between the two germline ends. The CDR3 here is CASSIDVLNEQYF. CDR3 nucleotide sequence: TGTGCCAGTAGTATAGATGTACTGAACGAGCAGTACTTC.

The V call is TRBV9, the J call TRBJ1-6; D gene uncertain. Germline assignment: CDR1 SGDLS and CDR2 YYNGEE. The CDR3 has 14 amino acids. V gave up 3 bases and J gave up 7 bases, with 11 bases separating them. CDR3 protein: CASSAPTGNSPLHF. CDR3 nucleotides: TGTGCCAGCAGCGCCCCGACGGGGAATTCACCCCTCCACTTT.

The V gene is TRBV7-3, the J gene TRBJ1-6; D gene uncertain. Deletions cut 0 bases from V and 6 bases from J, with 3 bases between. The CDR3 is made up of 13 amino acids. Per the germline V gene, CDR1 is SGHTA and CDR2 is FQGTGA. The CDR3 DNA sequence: TGTGCCAGCAGCTTAACCGTTAATTCACCCCTCCACTTT. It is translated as CASSLTVNSPLHF.

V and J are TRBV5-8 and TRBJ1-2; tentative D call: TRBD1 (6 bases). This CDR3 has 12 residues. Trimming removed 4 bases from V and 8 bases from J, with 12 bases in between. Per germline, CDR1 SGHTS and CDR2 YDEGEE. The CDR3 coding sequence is TGTGCCAGCAGCCCCTGGGGGCGAGGCTACACCTTC. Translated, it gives CASSPWGRGYTF.

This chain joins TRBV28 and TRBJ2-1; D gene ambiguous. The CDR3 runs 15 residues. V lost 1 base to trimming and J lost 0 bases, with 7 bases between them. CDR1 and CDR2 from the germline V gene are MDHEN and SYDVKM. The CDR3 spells CASSLFSSSYNEQFF. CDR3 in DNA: TGTGCCAGCAGTTTATTCTCGAGCTCCTACAATGAGCAGTTCTTC. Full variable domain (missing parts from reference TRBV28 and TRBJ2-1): DVKVTQSSRYLVKRTGEKVFLECVQDMDHENMFWYRQDPGLGLRLIYFSYDVKMKEKGDIPEGYSVSREKKERFSLILESASTNQTSMYLCASSLFSSSYNEQFFGPGTRLTVL.

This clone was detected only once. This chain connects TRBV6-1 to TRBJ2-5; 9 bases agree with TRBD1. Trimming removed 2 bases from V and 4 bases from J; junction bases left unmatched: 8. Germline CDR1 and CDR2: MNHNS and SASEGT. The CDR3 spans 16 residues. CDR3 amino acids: CASSERVTGGLETQYF. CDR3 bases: TGTGCCAGCAGTGAACGTGTGACAGGGGGGTTAGAGACCCAGTACTTC.

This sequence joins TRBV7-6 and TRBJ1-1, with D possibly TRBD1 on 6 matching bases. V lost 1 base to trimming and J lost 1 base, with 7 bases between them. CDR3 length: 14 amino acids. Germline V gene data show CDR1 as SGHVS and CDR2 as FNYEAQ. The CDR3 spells CASSLEGGNTEAFF. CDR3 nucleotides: TGTGCCAGCAGCTTAGAAGGGGGGAACACTGAAGCTTTCTTT.

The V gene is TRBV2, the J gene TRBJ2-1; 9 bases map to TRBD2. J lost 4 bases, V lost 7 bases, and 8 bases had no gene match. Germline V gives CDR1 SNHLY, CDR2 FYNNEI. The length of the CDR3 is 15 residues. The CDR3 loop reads CASTPSSGEYNEQFF. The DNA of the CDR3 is TGTGCCAGCACTCCATCTAGCGGGGAGTACAATGAGCAGTTCTTC.

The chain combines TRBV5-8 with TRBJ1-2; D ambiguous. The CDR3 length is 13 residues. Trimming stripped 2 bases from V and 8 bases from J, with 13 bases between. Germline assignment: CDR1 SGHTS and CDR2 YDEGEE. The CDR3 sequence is CASSFALPRGYTF. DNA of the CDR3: TGTGCCAGCAGCTTTGCACTACCGAGGGGCTACACCTTC. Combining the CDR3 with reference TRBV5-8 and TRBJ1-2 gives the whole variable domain EAGVTQSPTHLIKTRGQQATLRCSPISGHTSVYWYQQALGLGLQFLLWYDEGEERNRGNFPPRFSGRQFPNYSSELNVNALELEDSALYLCASSFALPRGYTFGSGTRLTVV.

CDR3 in amino acids: CASRRGHGYTF. The CDR3 DNA follows: TGTGCCAGCAGAAGGGGGCATGGCTACACCTTC. The chain has TRBV6-5 and TRBJ1-2; 7 bases are shared with TRBD1. CDR3 length: 11 residues. CDR1 and CDR2 (germline): MNHEY, SVGAGI. Trimming removed 6 bases from V and 6 bases from J; junction bases left unmatched: 1.

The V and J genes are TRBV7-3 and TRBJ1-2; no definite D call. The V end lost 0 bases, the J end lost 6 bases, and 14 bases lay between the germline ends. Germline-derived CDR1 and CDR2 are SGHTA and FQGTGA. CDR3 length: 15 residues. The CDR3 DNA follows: TGTGCCAGCAGCTTAACGAAAAATGGCGGAAATGGCTACACCTTC. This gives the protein CASSLTKNGGNGYTF.

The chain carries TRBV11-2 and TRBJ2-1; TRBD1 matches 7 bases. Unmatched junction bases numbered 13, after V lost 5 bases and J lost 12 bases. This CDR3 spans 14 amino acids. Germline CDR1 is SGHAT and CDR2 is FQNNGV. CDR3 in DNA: TGTGCCAGCAGCCTCCACCCTGACAGGGACCGGCAGTTCTTC. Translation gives CASSLHPDRDRQFF. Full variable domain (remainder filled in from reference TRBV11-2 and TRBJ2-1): EAGVAQSPRYKIIEKRQSVAFWCNPISGHATLYWYQQILGQGPKLLIQFQNNGVVDDSQLPKDRFSAERLKGVDSTLKIQPAKLEDSAVYLCASSLHPDRDRQFFGPGTRLTVL.

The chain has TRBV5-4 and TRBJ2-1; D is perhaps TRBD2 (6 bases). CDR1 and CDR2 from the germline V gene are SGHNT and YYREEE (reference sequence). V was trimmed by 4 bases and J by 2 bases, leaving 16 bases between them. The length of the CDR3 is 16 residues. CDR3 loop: CASSQELASAYNEQFF. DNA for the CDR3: TGTGCCAGCAGCCAGGAGCTAGCGTCAGCCTACAATGAGCAGTTCTTC.

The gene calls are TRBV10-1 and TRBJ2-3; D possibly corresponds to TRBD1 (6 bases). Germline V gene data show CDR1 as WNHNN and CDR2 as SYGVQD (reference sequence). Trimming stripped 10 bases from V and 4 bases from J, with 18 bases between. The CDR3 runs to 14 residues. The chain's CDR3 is CATNQGHLSDTQYF. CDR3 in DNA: TGCGCCACAAACCAGGGACACTTGTCAGATACGCAGTATTTT.

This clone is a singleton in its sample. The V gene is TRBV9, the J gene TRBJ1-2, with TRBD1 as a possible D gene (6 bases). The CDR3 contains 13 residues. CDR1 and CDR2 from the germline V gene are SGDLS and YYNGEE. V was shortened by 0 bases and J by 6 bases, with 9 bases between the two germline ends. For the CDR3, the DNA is TGTGCCAGCAGCGTAGGCAGGGGTCATGGCTACACCTTC. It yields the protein CASSVGRGHGYTF. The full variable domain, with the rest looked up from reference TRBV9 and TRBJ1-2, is DSGVTQTPKHLITATGQRVTLRCSPRSGDLSVYWYQQSLDQGLQFLIQYYNGEERAKGNILERFSAQQFPDLHSELNLSSLELGDSALYFCASSVGRGHGYTFGSGTRLTVV.

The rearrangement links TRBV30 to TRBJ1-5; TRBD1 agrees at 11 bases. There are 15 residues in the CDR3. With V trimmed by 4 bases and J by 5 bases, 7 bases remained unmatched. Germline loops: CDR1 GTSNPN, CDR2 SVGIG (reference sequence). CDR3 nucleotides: TGTGCCTGGAATTCGGACAGGGGGCAGGATCAGCCCCAGCATTTT. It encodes CAWNSDRGQDQPQHF.

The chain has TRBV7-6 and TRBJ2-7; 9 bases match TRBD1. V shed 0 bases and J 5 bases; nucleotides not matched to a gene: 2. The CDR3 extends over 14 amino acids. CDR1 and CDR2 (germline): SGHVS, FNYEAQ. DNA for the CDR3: TGTGCCAGCAGCTTAGCTGGGGACAGGGACGAGCAGTACTTC. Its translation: CASSLAGDRDEQYF.

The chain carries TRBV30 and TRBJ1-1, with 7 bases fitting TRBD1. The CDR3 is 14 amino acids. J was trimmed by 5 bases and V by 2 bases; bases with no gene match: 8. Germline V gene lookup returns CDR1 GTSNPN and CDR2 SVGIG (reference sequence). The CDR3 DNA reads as TGTGCCTGGAGTAGGAGGGGCAGGGGGACTGAAGCTTTCTTT. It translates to CAWSRRGRGTEAFF.

The CDR3 is CASSSRTSGSTSEQFF. Written as DNA, the CDR3 is TGTGCCAGCAGCTCTAGGACTAGCGGGAGTACAAGTGAGCAGTTCTTC. The chain employs TRBV7-7 and TRBJ2-1; TRBD2 matches at 13 bases. Losses at the gene ends were 4 bases for V and 9 bases for J; bases not matched to a gene: 9. Germline CDR1 is SSHAT and CDR2 is FNYEAQ (reference sequence). The length of the CDR3 is 16 residues.

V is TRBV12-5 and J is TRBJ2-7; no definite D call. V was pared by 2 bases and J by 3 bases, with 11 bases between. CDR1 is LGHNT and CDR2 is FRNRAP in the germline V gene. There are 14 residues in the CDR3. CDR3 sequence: CASGLLGEGYEQYF. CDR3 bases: TGTGCTAGTGGTTTGCTGGGCGAAGGCTACGAGCAGTACTTC.

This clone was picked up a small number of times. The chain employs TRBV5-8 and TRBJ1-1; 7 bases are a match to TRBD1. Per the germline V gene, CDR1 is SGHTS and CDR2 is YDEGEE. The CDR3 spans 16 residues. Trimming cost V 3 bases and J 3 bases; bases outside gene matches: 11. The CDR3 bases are TGTGCCAGCAGCTATCGTAAGGGGGCGCAGGACACTGAAGCTTTCTTT. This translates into CASSYRKGAQDTEAFF.